The clone carrying this T cell receptor (beta chain) was seen only a few times. Its cognate antigen is unknown. The data were obtained in a study of regulatory T cells. The study's findings and limits: In CD3G-deficient patients, conventional CD4+ T cells were enriched for hydrophobic CDR3 residues at positions 6 and 7. Patient repertoires had restricted TRB V-J pairs and skewed V and J usage, most in Tregs.

The PCR used 52 TRBV and 13 TRBJ primers. Repertoires were generated with immunoSEQ multiplex PCR, while TCRdb's copy carries only in-frame clones and drops some. The table records about 21,000 clones, roughly 90% of them present only once. Autoimmunity was present in every CD3G-deficient patient, worse in two. Patients, 2 to 39 years old, had expanded memory T-cell proportions. From germline, CDR1 is MDHEN and CDR2 SYDVKM. CDR3 length: 11 residues. V lost 5 bases and J lost 7, with 9 bases in between. The sequenced material came from conventional CD4+ T cells sorted from blood. The gene calls are TRBV28 and TRBJ2-7, with D perhaps TRBD2 (5 bases). The source of this sequence is a child younger than 18 with CD3G deficiency. The CDR3 nucleotides are TGTGCCAGCAGTACTCGAGGGGAGCAGTACTTC. Encoded protein: CASSTRGEQYF.